The T cell receptor beta chain under discussion was sequenced for a study of cytomegalovirus exposure and HLA in healthy donors. General study points: With DRB1 most and HLA-C fewest, TCR association rates differed between HLA loci in a later analysis. For TCR beta chains, V- and J-gene trimming was later linked to a missense DCLRE1C variant. Among TCR beta chains of equal frequency, HLA-associated ones were more clonally expanded in a later analysis.

13 Jbeta primers and 60 Vbeta primers were used for the PCR. The data were produced by immunoSEQ multiplex PCR, yet TCRdb's version contains in-frame clones alone and is incomplete. Of around 180,000 clones listed, around 73% are singletons. The V gene's germline CDR1 is MGHRA and CDR2 YSYEKL. The CDR3 runs 16 residues. The V segment lost 1 base and the J segment 3 bases; nucleotides outside the gene matches: 7. Points on this clone: The antigen is unknown.

Donors consisted of healthy bone marrow donors. This clonotype was sampled from a man between 60 and 75 years old in good health and CMV-seronegative. This chain connects TRBV4-1 to TRBJ2-7; 9 nucleotides agree with TRBD2. The sequencing sample was made of PBMCs. CDR3 residues: CASSQAGSGSNYEQYF. The CDR3 bases are TGCGCCAGCAGCCAAGCGGGTAGCGGGAGTAACTACGAGCAGTACTTC.